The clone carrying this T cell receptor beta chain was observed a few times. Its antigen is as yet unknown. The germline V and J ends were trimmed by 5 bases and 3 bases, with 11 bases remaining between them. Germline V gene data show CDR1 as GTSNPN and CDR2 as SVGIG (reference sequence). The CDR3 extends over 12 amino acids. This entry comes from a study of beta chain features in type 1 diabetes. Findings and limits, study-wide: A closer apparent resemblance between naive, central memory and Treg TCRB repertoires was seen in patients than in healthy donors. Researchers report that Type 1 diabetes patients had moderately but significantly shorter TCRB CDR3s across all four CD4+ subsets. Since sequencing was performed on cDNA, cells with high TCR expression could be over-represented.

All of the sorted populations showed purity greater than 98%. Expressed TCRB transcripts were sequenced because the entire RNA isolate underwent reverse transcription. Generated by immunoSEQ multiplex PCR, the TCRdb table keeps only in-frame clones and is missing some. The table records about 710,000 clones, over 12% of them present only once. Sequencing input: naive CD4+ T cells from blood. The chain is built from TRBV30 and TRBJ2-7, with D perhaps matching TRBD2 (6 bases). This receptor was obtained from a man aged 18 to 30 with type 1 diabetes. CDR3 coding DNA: TGTGCCTGGTCGGGCGGGGTCTACGAGCAGTACTTC. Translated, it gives CAWSGGVYEQYF.